Each of the 10 T cell receptor beta chains below was sequenced from the same sample in a study of T and B cells in COVID-19 patients. Multiplex PCR with BIOMED2 TRB-A/B primer pools amplified TRB rearrangements. TCRdb used MiXCR to reprocess the multiplex PCR reads, holding one entry per CDR3 protein. The sample consists of about 9,400 distinct CDR3 sequences, around 33% of them appearing once. Blood genomic DNA input for TRB amplification was about 240-550 ng. The sequenced sample consisted of blood. The receptors stem from a human donor who had recovered from COVID-19.

By sample fraction, this clonotype is medium-sized. This chain links TRBV18 with TRBJ2-1, with a possible D match to TRBD1 (5 bases). Germline V lookup: CDR1 KGHSH, CDR2 LQKENI. V lost 3 bases, J lost 4 bases, and 13 bases lay in between. CDR3 length: 15 residues. The CDR3 here is CASSPLESGYNEQFF. CDR3 nucleotide sequence: TGTGCCAGCTCACCCCTGGAGTCAGGGTACAATGAGCAGTTCTTC. Drawing the rest from reference TRBV18 and TRBJ2-1, the complete variable domain is NAGVMQNPRHLVRRRGQEARLRCSPMKGHSHVYWYRQLPEEGLKFMVYLQKENIIDESGMPKERFSAEFPKEGPSILRIQQVVRGDSAAYFCASSPLESGYNEQFFGPGTRLTVL.

This clonotype is judged medium-sized. The chain is built from TRBV15 and TRBJ2-5; TRBD2 matches at 11 bases. V was clipped by 1 base and J by 2 bases; unmatched bases: 3. The CDR3 covers 16 residues. Germline assignment: CDR1 LNHNV and CDR2 YYDKDF (reference sequence). The CDR3 region is CATSRGASGGQETQYF. The CDR3 DNA sequence: TGTGCCACCAGCAGAGGGGCTAGCGGGGGGCAAGAGACCCAGTACTTC.

V usage is TRBV7-2 and J usage is TRBJ1-1, with a weak D call TRBD1 (6 bases). Germline loops: CDR1 SGHTA, CDR2 FQGNSA. V lost 0 bases and J lost 5, with 10 bases in between. This CDR3 comprises 14 residues. CDR3 sequence reads: CASSLAVRGTEAFF. The CDR3 bases are TGTGCCAGCAGCTTAGCGGTCAGGGGTACTGAAGCTTTCTTT.

DNA for the CDR3: TGTGCCAGCAGCTTTGAGCTCCCGGAGACCCAGTACTTC. Amino acids: CASSFELPETQYF. The rearrangement uses TRBV7-9 and TRBJ2-5; D is ambiguous. The V gene's germline CDR1 is SEHNR and CDR2 FQNEAQ (reference sequence). V was pared by 3 bases and J by 5 bases, with 10 bases between. This CDR3 has 13 residues.

This clonotype rates as large. The chain couples TRBV27 to TRBJ2-7; TRBD2 agrees at 14 bases. The length of the CDR3 is 15 residues. The V and J ends lost 5 bases and 6 bases, in that order; junction bases with no gene match: 6. CDR1 MNHEY and CDR2 SMNVEV come from the germline V gene (reference sequence). The CDR3 region is CASSEGTSGGGEQYF. CDR3 nucleotide sequence: TGTGCCAGCAGTGAGGGGACTAGCGGGGGTGGCGAGCAGTACTTC.

This clonotype was observed a handful of times. The rearrangement joins TRBV27 to TRBJ1-1, with D possibly being TRBD1 (6 bases). Germline CDR1 reads MNHEY; CDR2 reads SMNVEV (reference sequence). There are 15 residues in the CDR3. Trimming took off 1 base at V and 4 bases at J, with 13 bases between the two ends. CDR3 sequence: CASSLYRDGPTEAFF. In DNA, the CDR3 is TGTGCCAGCAGTTTATACAGGGATGGTCCCACTGAAGCTTTCTTT.

By share of the sample, this clonotype is medium-sized. This chain connects TRBV15 to TRBJ2-3; D might be TRBD1 (6 bases). CDR1 and CDR2 (germline): LNHNV, YYDKDF (reference sequence). This CDR3 comprises 14 residues. Trimming removed 1 base from V and 4 bases from J, with 9 bases in between. The chain's CDR3 is CATSRGRGSDTQYF. In DNA form, the CDR3 reads TGTGCCACCAGCAGAGGCAGGGGTTCAGATACGCAGTATTTT.

Of note for this clonotype: A much bigger clone sits one base away, suggesting this may be a read error. This sequence joins TRBV6-2 or TRBV6-3 and TRBJ2-7; D remains ambiguous. V was pared by 6 bases and J by 0 bases, with 12 bases between. The CDR3 runs to 14 residues. Germline V gene sequence: CDR1 MNHEY, CDR2 SVGEGT. CDR3 nucleotides: TGTGCCAGCAGCCCTTATTCCGACTCCTACGAGCAGTACTTC. This gives the protein CASSPYSDSYEQYF.

The chain is built from TRBV7-2 and TRBJ1-4, with D unclear. The germline V and J ends were trimmed by 1 base and 4 bases, with 13 bases remaining between them. This CDR3 has 16 amino acids. Germline values: CDR1 SGHTA, CDR2 FQGNSA. CDR3 nucleotide sequence: TGTGCCAGCAGCTTAGGTCTAGGGCAGATTAATGAAAAACTGTTTTTT. Translation: CASSLGLGQINEKLFF.

This chain links TRBV20-1 with TRBJ2-1; D is unresolved. The CDR3 is made up of 11 amino acids. Germline V CDR1 and CDR2: DFQATT, SNEGSKA (reference sequence). V shed 0 bases and J shed 4 bases, with 1 base lying between them. Written as DNA, the CDR3 is TGCAGTGCTAGAGAGTACAATGAGCAGTTCTTC. Amino acids: CSAREYNEQFF.